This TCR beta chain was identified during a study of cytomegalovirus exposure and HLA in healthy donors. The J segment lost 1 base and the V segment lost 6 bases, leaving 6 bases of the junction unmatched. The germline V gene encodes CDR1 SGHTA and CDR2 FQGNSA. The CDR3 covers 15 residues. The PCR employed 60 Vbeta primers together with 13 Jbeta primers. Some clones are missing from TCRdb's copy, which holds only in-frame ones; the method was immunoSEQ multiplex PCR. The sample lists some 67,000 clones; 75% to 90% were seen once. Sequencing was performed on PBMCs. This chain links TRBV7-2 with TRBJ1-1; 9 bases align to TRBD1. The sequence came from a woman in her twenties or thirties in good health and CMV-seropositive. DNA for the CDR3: TGTGCCAGCAGGCCGGGACAGGGAAGGAACACTGAAGCTTTCTTT. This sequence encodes CASRPGQGRNTEAFF. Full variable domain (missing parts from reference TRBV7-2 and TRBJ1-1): GAGVSQSPSNKVTEKGKDVELRCDPISGHTALYWYRQSLGQGLEFLIYFQGNSAPDKSGLPSDRFSAERTGGSVSTLTIQRTQQEDSAVYLCASRPGQGRNTEAFFGQGTRLTVV.